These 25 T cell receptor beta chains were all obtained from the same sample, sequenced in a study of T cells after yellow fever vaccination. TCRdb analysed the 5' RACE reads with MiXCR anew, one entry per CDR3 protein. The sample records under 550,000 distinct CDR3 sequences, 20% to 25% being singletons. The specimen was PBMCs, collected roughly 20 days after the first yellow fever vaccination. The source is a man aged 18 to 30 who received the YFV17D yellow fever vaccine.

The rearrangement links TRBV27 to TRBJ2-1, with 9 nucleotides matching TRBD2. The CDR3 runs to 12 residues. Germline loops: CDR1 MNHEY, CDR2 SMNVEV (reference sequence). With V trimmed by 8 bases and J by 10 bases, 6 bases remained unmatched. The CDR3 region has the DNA TGTGCCAGCGGAGGAACTAGCGGGGAGCAGTTCTTC. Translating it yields CASGGTSGEQFF.

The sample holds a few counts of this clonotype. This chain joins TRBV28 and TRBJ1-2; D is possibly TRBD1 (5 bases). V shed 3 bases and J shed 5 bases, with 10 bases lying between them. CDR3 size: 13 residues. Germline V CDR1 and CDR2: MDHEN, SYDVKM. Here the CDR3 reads CASSFGGQYGYTF. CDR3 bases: TGTGCCAGCAGTTTCGGCGGACAATATGGCTACACCTTC.

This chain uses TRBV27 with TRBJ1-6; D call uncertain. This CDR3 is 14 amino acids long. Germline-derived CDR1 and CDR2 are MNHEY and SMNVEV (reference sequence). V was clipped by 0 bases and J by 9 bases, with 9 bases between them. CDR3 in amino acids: CASSLSGWGSPLHF. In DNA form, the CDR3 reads TGTGCCAGCAGTTTATCGGGGTGGGGTTCACCCCTCCACTTT.

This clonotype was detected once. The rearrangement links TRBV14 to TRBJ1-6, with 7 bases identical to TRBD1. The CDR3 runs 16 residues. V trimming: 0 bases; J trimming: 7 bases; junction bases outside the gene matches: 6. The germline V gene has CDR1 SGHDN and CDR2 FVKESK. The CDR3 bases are TGTGCCAGCAGCCAAGACCGGACAGGTTGGAATTCACCCCTCCACTTT. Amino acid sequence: CASSQDRTGWNSPLHF.

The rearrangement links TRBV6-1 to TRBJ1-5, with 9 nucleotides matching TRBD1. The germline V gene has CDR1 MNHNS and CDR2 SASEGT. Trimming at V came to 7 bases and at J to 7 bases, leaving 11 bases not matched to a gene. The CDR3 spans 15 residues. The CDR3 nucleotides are TGTGCCAGCAACCCTGGACAGGGGACTAAGCAGCCCCAGCATTTT. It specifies CASNPGQGTKQPQHF.

The chain's CDR3 is CASSPFGGAEDQPQHF. CDR3 coding DNA: TGTGCCAGCAGCCCCTTCGGAGGGGCAGAGGATCAGCCCCAGCATTTT. V is TRBV7-9 and J is TRBJ1-5, with D tentatively TRBD1 (5 bases). The V end was cut by 5 bases, the J end by 5 bases, with 19 bases between. The germline V gene has CDR1 SEHNR and CDR2 FQNEAQ (reference sequence). The CDR3 extends over 16 amino acids.

CDR3: CASSLSITEAFF. As DNA, the CDR3 is TGTGCCAGCAGCTTATCCATCACTGAAGCTTTCTTT. The chain combines TRBV7-8 with TRBJ1-1; no definite D call. Germline V gene data show CDR1 as SGHVS and CDR2 as FQNEAQ. The CDR3 covers 12 residues. Trimming stripped 2 bases from V and 4 bases from J, with 5 bases between.

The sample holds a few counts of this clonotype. The CDR3 DNA is TGTGCCAGCAGTTACTCGTCTCGACAGGGGGCCGATACGCAGTATTTT. Protein sequence: CASSYSSRQGADTQYF. The rearrangement links TRBV6-5 to TRBJ2-3, with 10 bases aligning to TRBD1. Looked up from germline, CDR1 is MNHEY and CDR2 is SVGAGI. CDR3 length: 16 residues. Unmatched junction bases numbered 6, after V lost 0 bases and J lost 6 bases.

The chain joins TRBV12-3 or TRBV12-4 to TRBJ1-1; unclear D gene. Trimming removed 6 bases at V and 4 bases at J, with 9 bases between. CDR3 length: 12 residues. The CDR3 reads CASSPQVTEAFF. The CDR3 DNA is TGTGCCAGCAGCCCTCAAGTCACTGAAGCTTTCTTT.

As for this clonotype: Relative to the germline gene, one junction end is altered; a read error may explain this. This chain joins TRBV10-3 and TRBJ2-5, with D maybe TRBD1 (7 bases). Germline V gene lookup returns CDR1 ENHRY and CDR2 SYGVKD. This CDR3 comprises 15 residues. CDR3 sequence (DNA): TGTGCCATCAGTCAGTCACGGGCAGGGGGGGAGACCCAGTACTTC. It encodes CAISQSRAGGETQYF.

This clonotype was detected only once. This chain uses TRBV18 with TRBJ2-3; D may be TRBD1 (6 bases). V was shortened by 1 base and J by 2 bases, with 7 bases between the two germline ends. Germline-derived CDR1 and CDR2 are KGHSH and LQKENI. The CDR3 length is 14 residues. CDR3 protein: CASSPRDNTDTQYF. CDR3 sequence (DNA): TGTGCCAGCTCACCACGGGACAACACAGATACGCAGTATTTT.

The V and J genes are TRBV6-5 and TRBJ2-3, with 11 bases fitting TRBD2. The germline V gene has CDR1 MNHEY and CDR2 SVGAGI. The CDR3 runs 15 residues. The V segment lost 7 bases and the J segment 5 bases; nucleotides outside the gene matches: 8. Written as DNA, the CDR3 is TGTGCCAGCATTCGTAGCGGGGGGGCCGGAGATACGCAGTATTTT. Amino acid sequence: CASIRSGGAGDTQYF.

The CDR3 coding sequence is TGCGCCAGCAGCTTCGCAGGGGCGAACACGGGTGAGCAGTTCTTC. It codes for CASSFAGANTGEQFF. The V and J genes are TRBV5-1 and TRBJ2-1; tentatively, D is TRBD1 (6 bases). The CDR3 extends over 15 amino acids. The V gene lost 2 bases and the J gene lost 9 bases, with 18 bases spanning the gap. Germline V gene data show CDR1 as SGHRS and CDR2 as YFSETQ.

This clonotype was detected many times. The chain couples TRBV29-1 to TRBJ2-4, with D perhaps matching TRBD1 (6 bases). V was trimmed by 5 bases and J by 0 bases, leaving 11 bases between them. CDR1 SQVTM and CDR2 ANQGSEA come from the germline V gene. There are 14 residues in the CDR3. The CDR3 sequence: CSVSEGVAKNIQYF. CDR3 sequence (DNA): TGCAGCGTTTCAGAGGGGGTAGCCAAAAACATTCAGTACTTC.

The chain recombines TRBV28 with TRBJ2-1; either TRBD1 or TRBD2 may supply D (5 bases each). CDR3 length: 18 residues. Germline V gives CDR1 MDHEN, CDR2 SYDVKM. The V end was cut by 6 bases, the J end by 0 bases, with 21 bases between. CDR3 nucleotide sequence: TGTGCCAGCAGCCGTTTTTCTCGGGACCGGAGCTCCTACAATGAGCAGTTCTTC. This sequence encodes CASSRFSRDRSSYNEQFF.

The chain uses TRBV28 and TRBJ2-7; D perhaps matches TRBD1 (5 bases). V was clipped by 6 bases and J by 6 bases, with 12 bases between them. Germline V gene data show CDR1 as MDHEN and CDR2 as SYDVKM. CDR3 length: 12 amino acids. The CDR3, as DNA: TGTGCCAGCAGGTTAGACAGTTCCGAGCAGTACTTC. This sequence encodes CASRLDSSEQYF.

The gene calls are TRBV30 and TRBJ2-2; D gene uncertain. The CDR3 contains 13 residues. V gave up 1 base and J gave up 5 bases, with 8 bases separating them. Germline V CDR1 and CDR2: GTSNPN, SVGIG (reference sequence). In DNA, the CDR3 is TGTGCCTGGAGTGGAGTGGGTACCGGGGAGCTGTTTTTT. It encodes CAWSGVGTGELFF. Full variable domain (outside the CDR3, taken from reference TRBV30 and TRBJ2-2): SQTIHQWPATLVQPVGSPLSLECTVEGTSNPNLYWYRQAAGRGLQLLFYSVGIGQISSEVPQNLSASRPQDRQFILSSKKLLLSDSGFYLCAWSGVGTGELFFGEGSRLTVL.

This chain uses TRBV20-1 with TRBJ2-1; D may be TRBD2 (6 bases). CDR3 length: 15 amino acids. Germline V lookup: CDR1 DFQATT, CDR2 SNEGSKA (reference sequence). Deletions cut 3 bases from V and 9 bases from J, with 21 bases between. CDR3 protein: CSASLRAGRRFEQFF. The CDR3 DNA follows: TGCAGTGCTAGTCTGAGGGCGGGGCGTAGGTTTGAGCAGTTCTTC.

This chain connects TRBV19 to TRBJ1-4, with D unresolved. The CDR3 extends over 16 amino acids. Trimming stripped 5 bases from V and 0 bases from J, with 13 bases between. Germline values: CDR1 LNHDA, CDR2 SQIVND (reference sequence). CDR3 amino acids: CASSSSTGATNEKLFF. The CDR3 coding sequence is TGTGCCAGTAGTTCCAGCACTGGGGCAACTAATGAAAAACTGTTTTTT.

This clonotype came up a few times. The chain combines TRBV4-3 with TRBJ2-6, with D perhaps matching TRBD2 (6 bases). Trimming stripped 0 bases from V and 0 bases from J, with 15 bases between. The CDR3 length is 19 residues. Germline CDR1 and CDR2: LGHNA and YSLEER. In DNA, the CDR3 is TGCGCCAGCAGCCAAGAACGTGGAGGGCCCCCCTCTGGGGCCAACGTCCTGACTTTC. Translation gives CASSQERGGPPSGANVLTF.

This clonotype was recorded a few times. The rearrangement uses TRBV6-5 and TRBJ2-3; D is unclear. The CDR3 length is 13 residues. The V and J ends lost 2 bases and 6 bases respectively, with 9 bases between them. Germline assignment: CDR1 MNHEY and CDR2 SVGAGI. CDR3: CASSYKARDTQYF. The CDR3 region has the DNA TGTGCCAGCAGTTACAAGGCGAGGGATACGCAGTATTTT.

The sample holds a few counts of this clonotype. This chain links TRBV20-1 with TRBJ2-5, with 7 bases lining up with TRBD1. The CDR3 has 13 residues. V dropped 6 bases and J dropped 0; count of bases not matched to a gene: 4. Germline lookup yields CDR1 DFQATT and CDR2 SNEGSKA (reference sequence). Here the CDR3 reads CSATDRNQETQYF. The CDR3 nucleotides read TGCAGTGCCACGGACAGGAACCAAGAGACCCAGTACTTC.

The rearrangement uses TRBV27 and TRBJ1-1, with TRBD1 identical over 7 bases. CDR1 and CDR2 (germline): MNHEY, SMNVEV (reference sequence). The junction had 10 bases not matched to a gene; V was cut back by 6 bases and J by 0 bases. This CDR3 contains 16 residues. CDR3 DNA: TGTGCCAGCAGCCGTACGCCGGGACAGTTGAACACTGAAGCTTTCTTT. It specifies CASSRTPGQLNTEAFF.

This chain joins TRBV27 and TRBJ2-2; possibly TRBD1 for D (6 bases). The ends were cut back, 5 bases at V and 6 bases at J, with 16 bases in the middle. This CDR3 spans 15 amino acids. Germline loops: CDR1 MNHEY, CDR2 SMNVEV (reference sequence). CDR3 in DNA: TGTGCCAGCAGTCTACAGGGAAGAGTGGCCGGGGAGCTGTTTTTT. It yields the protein CASSLQGRVAGELFF.

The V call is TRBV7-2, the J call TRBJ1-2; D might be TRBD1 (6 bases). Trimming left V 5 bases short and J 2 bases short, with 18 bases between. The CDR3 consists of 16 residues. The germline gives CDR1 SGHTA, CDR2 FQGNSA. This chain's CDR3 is CASSAGTPLLNYGYTF. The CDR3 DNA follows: TGTGCCAGCAGCGCCGGGACACCTTTGTTGAACTATGGCTACACCTTC.